This T cell receptor (beta chain) was identified in a study of CD8 T cells in Susac syndrome (dated by TCRdb to about 2019). For the study in its entirety: The study used repertoire sequencing to test whether antigen drove CD8+ T cell activation and differentiation in Susac syndrome. CD8+ T cell repertoire clonality was compared between around eleven healthy donors, around 14 Susac syndrome patients and about 15 multiple sclerosis patients. Broader findings and caveats from the paper: The TCR sequencing and HLA analysis was acknowledged to have included a relatively small number of individuals.

V lost 6 bases and J lost 0 bases, and the count of bases not matched to a germline gene is 14. CDR1 and CDR2, per the germline V gene, are ENHRY and SYGVKD. From the cysteine through the phenylalanine, the CDR3 covers 19 amino acids. Only the CDR3 portion is preserved as DNA: 57 bases, with reading frame beginning at the first base. Peripheral blood CD8+ and CD4+ T cells from healthy donors, Susac syndrome patients and multiple sclerosis patients were profiled by high-throughput TCR beta sequencing. The multiple sclerosis controls were treatment-naive patients who had stable or active relapsing-remitting disease and met the revised McDonald criteria. Bulk CD8+ and CD4+ T cells were purified by magnetic negative isolation, whereas CD8+ TEMRA cells were enriched by FACS. Blood was collected in EDTA tubes and processed within 24 hours, with PBMCs isolated through density gradient centrifugation. PBMCs destined for TCR sequencing were cryopreserved in liquid nitrogen and later thawed in a 37 °C water bath. The sorted or isolated CD4+, CD8+ and CD8+ TEMRA cells reached a purity of at least 90%.

RNA was extracted using the RNeasy kit, and about 0.5 to 1 microgram was reverse transcribed with random hexamers. TCR beta CDR3 regions were amplified with the immunoSEQ multiplex PCR assay covering 54 Vbeta and 13 Jbeta segments. Bias from PCR amplification was corrected by using a synthetic template baseline for primer optimization and for computational correction. The published analysis was carried out like this. Only productive sequences were kept, with reads annotated to V, D and J genes according to IMGT and analyzed in immunoSEQ Analyzer. To calculate clonality, Shannon entropy was normalized by log2 of the number of productive unique sequences and then subtracted from one. For each patient and control, public and private clones were evaluated among the 100 most prevalent clones. A clone was defined as Susac-specific if it was absent from the healthy and MS cohorts, from more than 850 published viral clones and from other ImmuneACCESS disease sequences. TCRdb reran the public reads through fastp at Q25 and MiXCR, keeping productive beta chains. Here each entry gathers all rows of one CDR3 protein and keeps the most common genes and DNA. These V and J calls rely on TCRdb rather than the paper's analysis. The sample data list some 130,000 distinct CDR3 sequences, and around 75% of these were observed just once. The ten largest clonotypes hold more than 0.5% of the sample.

Worth noting for this clonotype: The antigen it binds to is not known. Per-base qualities were not stored, and no clone one base away is much larger.

The chain joins TRBV10-3 to TRBJ2-1; 10 bases in the middle match TRBD2. Sequences were obtained from CD8+ T cells from PBMCs. This TCR came from a human donor with multiple sclerosis. The CDR3 corresponds to CAIRTGTSAGYPSYNEQFF. The nucleotide sequence reads TGTGCCATCAGGACCGGGACTAGCGCGGGATATCCCTCCTACAATGAGCAGTTCTTC.